The rows below give T cell receptor beta chains drawn from one sample of a study of OX40 agonist ivuxolimab in advanced cancers. Sequencing used immunoSEQ multiplex PCR; TCRdb keeps in-frame clones, though not all of them. The sample consists of some 70,000 clones, roughly 80% of them appearing once. The material was CD4+ or CD8+ T cells sorted from blood, obtained in a trial of the OX40 agonist ivuxolimab. These receptors all come from an adult with an advanced solid tumor such as melanoma, head and neck, liver or kidney cancer. Each CDR3 is given with its conserved first and last residue. Fields, in order: J gene, D gene, clone size, V gene, CDR3 protein, CDR3 DNA. A D gene is named only where the DNA matches it firmly. Some rows have no size entry. The others give once, few or many, or a class for an expanded clone.

>TRBJ1-4|.|.|TRBV7-8
CASSLYPRGGTNEKLFF
TGTGCCAGCAGCTTATATCCCCGGGGGGGAACAAATGAAAAACTGTTTTTT
>TRBJ2-2|TRBD1|.|TRBV27
CASSLWRPGGLTGELFF
TGTGCCAGCAGTTTATGGCGGCCAGGGGGCCTCACCGGGGAGCTGTTTTTT
>TRBJ1-1|.|.|TRBV7-7
CAREGDGTEAFF
TGTGCCAGGGAGGGGGATGGCACTGAAGCTTTCTTT
>TRBJ2-3|.|once|TRBV6-6
CASSYVSGRDTQYF
TGTGCCAGCAGTTACGTTAGCGGTAGAGATACGCAGTATTTT
>TRBJ1-1|.|once|TRBV27
CASKVQGPMNTEAFF
TGTGCCAGCAAAGTACAGGGCCCCATGAACACTGAAGCTTTCTTT
>TRBJ2-5|.|.|TRBV7-2
CASSLKGPQETQYF
TGTGCCAGCAGCTTAAAGGGTCCGCAAGAGACCCAGTACTTC
>TRBJ1-1|TRBD1|once|TRBV19
CASSLPGTGEVGFF
TGTGCCAGTAGCCTCCCCGGGACAGGGGAAGTCGGTTTCTTT
>TRBJ1-2|.|.|TRBV7-9
CASRSIRDTRNYGYTF
TGTGCCAGCAGATCCATCCGGGACACCCGAAACTATGGCTACACCTTC
>TRBJ1-2|.|.|TRBV27
CASRTGTNYGYTF
TGTGCCAGCAGAACCGGGACCAACTATGGCTACACCTTC
>TRBJ1-2|TRBD1|.|TRBV2
CASSLRTGEFYGYTF
TGTGCCAGCAGTCTCAGGACAGGAGAATTCTATGGCTACACCTTC
>TRBJ1-4|.|.|TRBV15
CATSRDLGAEKLFF
TGTGCCACCAGCAGAGATCTGGGGGCAGAAAAACTGTTTTTT
>TRBJ1-2|TRBD1|.|TRBV5-1
CASSPGTDGYTF
TGCGCCAGCAGCCCGGGGACAGATGGCTACACCTTC
>TRBJ1-5|.|.|TRBV6-6
CASSLGNGYNQPQHF
TGTGCCAGCAGTTTAGGTAACGGATACAATCAGCCCCAGCATTTT
>TRBJ2-5|TRBD1|.|TRBV19
CASSILGQGEYQETQYF
TGTGCCAGTAGTATCCTCGGACAGGGGGAGTACCAAGAGACCCAGTACTTC
>TRBJ2-3|.|.|TRBV13
CASSYITGGAHGTQYF
TGTGCCAGCAGCTACATAACAGGGGGGGCTCACGGTACGCAGTATTTT
>TRBJ2-4|TRBD1|.|TRBV6-1
CASSASRDRVDIQYF
TGTGCCAGCAGTGCATCCCGGGACAGGGTTGACATTCAGTACTTC
>TRBJ2-7|TRBD1|.|TRBV7-2
CASSLGGQGYEQYF
TGTGCCAGCAGCTTAGGGGGACAGGGCTACGAGCAGTACTTC
>TRBJ1-6|.|.|TRBV5-4
CASRATPRDTNSPLHF
TGTGCCAGCAGAGCTACACCACGGGACACCAATTCACCCCTCCACTTT
>TRBJ1-2|.|few|TRBV4-1
CASSQDRGVYGYTF
TGCGCCAGCAGCCAAGATAGAGGGGTCTATGGCTACACCTTC
>TRBJ2-2|.|.|TRBV4-3
CASSQQSLNTGELFF
TGCGCCAGCAGCCAACAGTCTTTGAACACCGGGGAGCTGTTTTTT
>TRBJ2-5|TRBD1|.|TRBV28
CASSDRGRTDIETQYF
TGTGCCAGCAGCGACAGGGGGCGCACGGATATCGAGACCCAGTACTTC
>TRBJ1-3|.|.|TRBV18
CASSPLGDSGNTIYF
TGTGCCAGCTCGCCCCTCGGGGACTCTGGAAACACCATATATTTT
>TRBJ1-5|.|.|TRBV11-2
CASSLSAQGSQPQHF
TGTGCCAGCAGCTTATCGGCTCAGGGGAGCCAGCCCCAGCATTTT
>TRBJ1-2|.|.|TRBV27
CASRVQANGYGYTF
TGTGCCAGCAGGGTACAGGCGAACGGCTATGGCTACACCTTC
>TRBJ1-2|.|.|TRBV5-4
CASSSPRFEAGGYTF
TGTGCCAGCAGCTCGCCTAGGTTCGAAGCAGGCGGCTACACCTTC
>TRBJ2-2|.|.|TRBV4-2
CASSQEVASNTGELFF
TGTGCCAGCAGCCAAGAAGTAGCATCGAACACCGGGGAGCTGTTTTTT
>TRBJ1-1|.|.|TRBV19
CASSIGRGAEAFF
TGTGCCAGTAGTATTGGTAGGGGCGCTGAAGCTTTCTTT
>TRBJ1-1|.|.|TRBV7-6
CASSLPRQPMNTEAFF
TGTGCCAGCAGCTTACCCCGACAGCCCATGAACACTGAAGCTTTCTTT
>TRBJ2-5|.|few|TRBV5-1
CASSRDRLGGETQYF
TGCGCCAGCAGCCGAGACAGGTTGGGAGGGGAGACCCAGTACTTC
>TRBJ2-1|TRBD1|once|TRBV2
CASSEGLRTGANEQFF
TGTGCCAGCAGTGAGGGCCTCAGGACAGGGGCCAATGAGCAGTTCTTC
>TRBJ2-1|.|few|TRBV5-1
CASSPGTGYNEQFF
TGCGCCAGCAGCCCAGGGACTGGCTACAATGAGCAGTTCTTC
>TRBJ1-2|.|.|TRBV28
CASSLTGNYGYTF
TGTGCCAGCAGCCTCACAGGAAACTATGGCTACACCTTC
>TRBJ2-2|.|.|TRBV18
CASSPRQGSNTGELFF
TGTGCCAGCTCACCGCGCCAGGGGTCGAACACCGGGGAGCTGTTTTTT
>TRBJ2-7|TRBD1|.|TRBV19
CASIPGGRDRGRYEQYF
TGTGCCAGTATCCCGGGAGGCCGGGACAGGGGAAGATACGAGCAGTACTTC
>TRBJ1-1|.|.|TRBV11-1
CASSYDRPTEAFF
TGTGCCAGCAGCTACGACAGGCCCACTGAAGCTTTCTTT
>TRBJ2-5|.|.|TRBV19
CASSRLVQETQYF
TGTGCCAGTAGTAGACTAGTCCAAGAGACCCAGTACTTC
>TRBJ1-6|.|few|TRBV4-1
CASSQDRRGPLHF
TGCGCCAGCAGCCAAGATAGGAGGGGCCCCCTCCACTTT
>TRBJ1-1|.|.|TRBV7-2
CASSLLENTEAFF
TGTGCCAGCAGCCTCCTAGAGAACACTGAAGCTTTCTTT
>TRBJ2-1|TRBD2|.|TRBV12-5
CASGLVDGRARNEQFF
TGTGCTAGTGGTTTGGTTGACGGGAGGGCCCGGAATGAGCAGTTCTTC
>TRBJ1-1|.|few|TRBV5-1
CASSLRSGRTEAFF
TGCGCCAGCAGCTTGAGGTCAGGGAGAACTGAAGCTTTCTTT
>TRBJ2-3|.|.|TRBV21-1
CASSKRDDAPSTDTQYF
TGTGCCAGCAGCAAAAGGGATGACGCACCTAGCACAGATACGCAGTATTTT
>TRBJ2-5|.|.|TRBV5-1
CASSFSGMYQETQYF
TGCGCCAGCAGCTTTTCAGGCATGTACCAAGAGACCCAGTACTTC
>TRBJ2-7|TRBD1|once|TRBV7-3
CASSTHGQGALYEQYF
TGTGCCAGCAGCACCCACGGACAGGGGGCTTTGTACGAGCAGTACTTC
>TRBJ1-6|.|.|TRBV2
CASSESTGLLLLHF
TGTGCCAGCAGTGAGAGCACAGGGCTACTTCTCCTCCACTTT
>TRBJ2-3|TRBD2|.|TRBV30
CAWSPGLAGTDTQYF
TGTGCCTGGAGCCCGGGACTAGCGGGCACAGATACGCAGTATTTT